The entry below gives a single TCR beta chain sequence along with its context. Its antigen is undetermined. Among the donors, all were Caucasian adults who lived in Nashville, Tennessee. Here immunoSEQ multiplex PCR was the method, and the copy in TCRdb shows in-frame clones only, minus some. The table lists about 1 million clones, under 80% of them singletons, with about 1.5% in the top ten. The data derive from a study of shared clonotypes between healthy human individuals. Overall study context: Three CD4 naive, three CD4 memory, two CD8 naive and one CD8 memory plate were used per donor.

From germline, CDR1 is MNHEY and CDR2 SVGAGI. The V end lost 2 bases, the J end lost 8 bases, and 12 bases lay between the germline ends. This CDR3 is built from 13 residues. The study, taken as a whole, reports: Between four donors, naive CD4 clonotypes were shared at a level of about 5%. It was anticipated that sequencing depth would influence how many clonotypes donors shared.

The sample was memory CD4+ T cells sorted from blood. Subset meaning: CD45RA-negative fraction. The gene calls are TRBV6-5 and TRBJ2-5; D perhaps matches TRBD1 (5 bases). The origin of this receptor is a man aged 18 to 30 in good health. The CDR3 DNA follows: TGTGCCAGCAGTTACGATGGGGCTGGAACCCAGTACTTC. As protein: CASSYDGAGTQYF.